Presented here are 20 T cell receptor beta chains from one specimen sequenced in a study of T cell responses to AZD1222 COVID-19 vaccine. Only in-frame clones appear in the TCRdb table, and some are missing; sequencing was by immunoSEQ multiplex PCR. The table records about 160,000 clones, roughly nine tenths of them present only once. The sequenced sample was peripheral blood, obtained 28 days after the second AZD1222 dose. These receptors came from an adult who received the AZD1222 COVID-19 vaccine.

J is TRBJ1-2 and V is TRBV12-3 or TRBV12-4, with D tentatively TRBD1 (5 bases). Trimming removed 1 base from V and 8 bases from J, with 11 bases in between. The CDR3 sequence is 13 residues long. CDR3 bases: TGTGCCAGCAGTTTAGATGGCAGGGTCGGCTACACCTTC. This codes for CASSLDGRVGYTF.

The CDR3 nucleotides read TGTGCCAGCAGCGCCCAGGGGGCTAAGAACTATGGCTACACCTTC. It is translated as CASSAQGAKNYGYTF. J is TRBJ1-2 and V is TRBV9, with TRBD1 matching over 8 bases. The germline gives CDR1 SGDLS, CDR2 YYNGEE. J gave up 2 bases and V 3 bases, and 6 bases lay outside the gene matches. CDR3 size: 15 residues. The full variable domain, rest sourced from reference TRBV9 and TRBJ1-2, is DSGVTQTPKHLITATGQRVTLRCSPRSGDLSVYWYQQSLDQGLQFLIQYYNGEERAKGNILERFSAQQFPDLHSELNLSSLELGDSALYFCASSAQGAKNYGYTFGSGTRLTVV.

The chain recombines TRBV19 with TRBJ2-5; 8 positions agree with TRBD2. The junction had 7 bases not matched to a gene; V was cut back by 5 bases and J by 5 bases. The CDR3 has 14 amino acids. CDR1 and CDR2 from the germline V gene are LNHDA and SQIVND (reference sequence). CDR3 in DNA: TGTGCCAGTAGTTTCCTACCGGGAGGGGAGACCCAGTACTTC. It translates to CASSFLPGGETQYF.

This chain uses TRBV30 with TRBJ2-3, with D uncertain. V dropped 0 bases and J dropped 6 bases, with 7 bases sitting between them. Germline lookup yields CDR1 GTSNPN and CDR2 SVGIG (reference sequence). This CDR3 region has 12 residues. This CDR3 is CAWSVLGDTQYF. Here the CDR3 DNA reads TGTGCCTGGAGTGTACTGGGGGATACGCAGTATTTT.

This clone was seen only once. V gene TRBV6-1 combines with J gene TRBJ1-2, with D possibly matching TRBD1 (5 bases). The V gene's germline CDR1 is MNHNS and CDR2 SASEGT. V lost 0 bases and J lost 7, with 18 bases in between. The CDR3 has 16 amino acids. CDR3: CASSEALVQGIVGYTF. DNA for the CDR3: TGTGCCAGCAGTGAAGCGCTGGTGCAGGGTATCGTTGGCTACACCTTC.

The rearrangement links TRBV15 to TRBJ1-2; TRBD1 matches at 7 bases. CDR3 length: 15 residues. Trimming at V came to 1 base and at J to 4 bases, leaving 6 bases not matched to a gene. Germline V lookup: CDR1 LNHNV, CDR2 YYDKDF (reference sequence). Written as DNA, the CDR3 is TGTGCCACCAGCAGAGTGAGAGGGGGCCCCTATGGCTACACCTTC. Translated, it gives CATSRVRGGPYGYTF.

The V call is TRBV18, the J call TRBJ1-1; TRBD1 might be the D (5 bases). Germline-derived CDR1 and CDR2 are KGHSH and LQKENI. With 3 bases removed from V and 12 bases from J, the gap between germline ends came to 23 bases. The CDR3 contains 15 residues. Here the CDR3 reads CASSPSSRGDGATFF. The CDR3 DNA reads TGTGCCAGCTCACCTTCCTCGCGGGGGGACGGCGCGACTTTCTTT.

The gene calls are TRBV12-2 and TRBJ2-3; the D call of TRBD2 is as the table states it, not checked on the DNA. TRBV12-2 is noted as a pseudogene. This CDR3 has 16 amino acids. The chain's CDR3 is CASRPRTSGKPYTQYF. CDR3 DNA: TGTGCAAGTCGCCCGCGGACTAGCGGGAAACCCTATACGCAGTATTTT.

This rearrangement joins TRBV4-1 to TRBJ1-2, with D maybe TRBD1 (5 bases). The CDR3 runs 16 residues. Germline CDR1 is MGHRA and CDR2 is YSYEKL. V gave up 0 bases and J gave up 0 bases, with 11 bases separating them. In nucleotides, the CDR3 is TGCGCCAGCAGCCAAGATGTCGGGGCCCCTAACTATGGCTACACCTTC. Protein: CASSQDVGAPNYGYTF.

The chain uses TRBV5-1 and TRBJ2-3; 10 bases fit TRBD1. Germline V gene data show CDR1 as SGHRS and CDR2 as YFSETQ. The ends lost 4 bases at V and 1 base at J; junction bases unmatched: 6. There are 16 residues in the CDR3. CDR3 nucleotides: TGCGCCAGCAGCCCAACCGGGACAGGGGGCACAGATACGCAGTATTTT. This encodes CASSPTGTGGTDTQYF.

CDR3 bases: TGTGCTAGTGGTTTGGCCCAGGGTACTGAAGCTTTCTTT. Translation: CASGLAQGTEAFF. The chain joins TRBV12-5 to TRBJ1-1, with D tentatively TRBD1 (5 bases). Germline V gene lookup returns CDR1 LGHNT and CDR2 FRNRAP. V lost 1 base and J lost 5, with 8 bases in between. This CDR3 region has 13 residues.

The chain combines TRBV6-5 with TRBJ2-3; no reliable D call. The CDR3 runs 15 residues. Looked up from germline, CDR1 is MNHEY and CDR2 is SVGAGI. V gave up 2 bases and J gave up 0 bases, with 9 bases separating them. Here the CDR3 reads CASSYARSSTDTQYF. CDR3 DNA: TGTGCCAGCAGTTACGCAAGATCTAGCACAGATACGCAGTATTTT.

J is TRBJ1-2 and V is TRBV3-1 (or the pseudogene TRBV3-2); D is ambiguous. Trimming cost V 0 bases and J 4 bases, with 9 bases left between them. The germline V gene has CDR1 LGHDT and CDR2 YNNKEL (reference sequence). CDR3 size: 14 residues. CDR3 DNA: TGTGCCAGCAGCCAAGACTTGGTAGGCTATGGCTACACCTTC. Translating gives CASSQDLVGYGYTF.

As to this clone: Distinct nucleotide sequences in the sample also encode this CDR3. The genes are TRBV9 and TRBJ1-1; unclear D gene. The V gene's germline CDR1 is SGDLS and CDR2 YYNGEE. This CDR3 is 13 amino acids long. V gave up 0 bases and J gave up 8 bases, with 11 bases separating them. The CDR3 DNA reads TGTGCCAGCAGCGTAGGAGGGTCCACAGAAGCTTTCTTT. This gives the protein CASSVGGSTEAFF.

This chain connects TRBV7-9 to TRBJ1-2, with a possible D match to TRBD1 (5 bases). The CDR3 runs 14 residues. Germline lookup yields CDR1 SEHNR and CDR2 FQNEAQ (reference sequence). Trimming left V 2 bases short and J 7 bases short, with 14 bases between. The CDR3 region has the DNA TGTGCCAGCAGCTTATTACGCGACAGTGCTGGCTACACCTTC. Its translation: CASSLLRDSAGYTF. The variable domain in full, with the rest retrieved from reference TRBV7-9 and TRBJ1-2, is DTGVSQNPRHKITKRGQNVTFRCDPISEHNRLYWYRQTLGQGPEFLTYFQNEAQLEKSRLLSDRFSAERPKGSFSTLEIQRTEQGDSAMYLCASSLLRDSAGYTFGSGTRLTVV.

The chain employs TRBV7-8 and TRBJ1-2; 7 bases agree with TRBD1. The CDR3 length is 14 residues. Germline trimming cut 1 base from V and 8 bases from J; bases unmatched to any gene: 7. Germline CDR1 reads SGHVS; CDR2 reads FQNEAQ. The CDR3 bases are TGTGCCAGCAGCTTAGGAGGGGGCTATCTAGGCTACACCTTC. Amino acid sequence: CASSLGGGYLGYTF.

This clone was seen a handful of times. The chain carries TRBV10-2 and TRBJ1-2; D is uncertain. V lost 2 bases, J lost 6 bases, and 7 bases lay in between. Germline CDR1 reads WSHSY; CDR2 reads SAAADI. The CDR3 spans 12 residues. The CDR3 sequence is CASSEAGNGYTF. The DNA for the CDR3 is TGCGCCAGCAGTGAGGCGGGGAATGGCTACACCTTC.

This clone came up once. V and J are TRBV5-4 and TRBJ1-5; TRBD1 might be the D (5 bases). The V end lost 4 bases, the J end lost 7 bases, and 12 bases lay between the germline ends. This CDR3 is 13 amino acids long. Germline values: CDR1 SGHNT, CDR2 YYREEE (reference sequence). The CDR3 DNA reads TGTGCCAGCAGCGGGGACGCGGGACAGCCCCAGCATTTT. This codes for CASSGDAGQPQHF. The whole variable domain, remainder taken from reference TRBV5-4 and TRBJ1-5, is ETGVTQSPTHLIKTRGQQVTLRCSSQSGHNTVSWYQQALGQGPQFIFQYYREEENGRGNFPPRFSGLQFPNYSSELNVNALELDDSALYLCASSGDAGQPQHFGDGTRLSIL.

This chain links TRBV25-1 with TRBJ2-7; 7 bases are a match to TRBD1. Unmatched junction bases numbered 9, after V lost 10 bases and J lost 3 bases. Looked up from germline, CDR1 is MGHDK and CDR2 is SYGVNS. The CDR3 is made up of 13 amino acids. The CDR3 sequence: CATMDRLGYEQYF. The CDR3 bases are TGTGCCACCATGGACAGGTTAGGCTACGAGCAGTACTTC.

This sequence joins TRBV5-1 and TRBJ1-3; D remains unclear. CDR3 length equals 14 residues. In germline, CDR1 is SGHRS, CDR2 YFSETQ. The V gene lost 0 bases and the J gene lost 2 bases, with 6 bases spanning the gap. The CDR3, as DNA: TGCGCCAGCAGCTTGGGCAACGCTGGAAACACCATATATTTT. Its translation: CASSLGNAGNTIYF.